The T cell receptor (beta chain) described here comes from a study of CD8+ T cells in alopecia areata (dated by TCRdb to between 2017 and 2018). Regarding the complete study: Treated patients were enrolled in an open-label pilot trial of oral tofacitinib at 5 to 10 mg twice daily for moderate-to-severe alopecia areata. Patients received tofacitinib for 6 to 18 months and were then followed off drug for 6 months to check for delayed response and recurrence. Disease severity in treated patients was measured with the SALT score, which quantifies the percentage of affected scalp surface area. To study T cell clonal expansion in alopecia areata, the researchers applied high-throughput TCRbeta sequencing to both the C3H/HeJ mouse model and human patients. On the human side, TCRbeta sequencing was run on scalp tissue and on sorted CD4+ and CD8+ peripheral blood T cells from healthy controls and from alopecia areata patients with either patchy or totalis/universalis disease. Tofacitinib-treated patients had biopsies at baseline and at 4 and 24 weeks of treatment, with a later scalp biopsy in several patients. Scalp clonality was compared among normal scalp (n=4), patchy alopecia areata scalp (n=8), and alopecia totalis/universalis scalp (n=8). RNA came from the PAXgene miRNA kit for fixed scalp, the miRNeasy kit for PBMCs, and the RNeasy kit for mouse skin. TCRbeta CDR3 regions were amplified by immunoSEQ multiplex PCR with 35 Vbeta forward and 13 Jbeta reverse primers.

Explained via the paper, the time point label denotes: less than five weeks on oral tofacitinib. This sample's treatment or condition label indicates: oral pan-JAK inhibitor, 5-10 mg twice daily. From alopecia areata patients, peripheral blood was collected along with lesional scalp punch biopsies. PBMCs were isolated by density centrifugation and stained for CD3, CD4 and CD8, and CD4+ and CD8+ T cells were sorted on a FACSAria. Study-wide findings and limitations: Unlike mouse skin, which is dominated by gammadelta T cells, normal human skin has resident alphabeta T cells that are also sequenced, and this complicates analysis of the scalp TCR repertoire. Lesional scalp, especially in alopecia totalis/universalis, showed higher clonality and more expanded CD8+ clones than normal scalp, suggesting antigenic drive. Because the treated cohort was small and had only one nonresponder, larger studies are needed to examine links between baseline CD8+ expansion and response. Compared with mice, TCR sequences shared between patients were less clear, possibly partly because of HLA diversity across the patient population. Tofacitinib significantly decreased scalp clonality and the number of expanded CD8+ clones among the top 100 scalp clones. During tofacitinib treatment, many expanded lesional clones stuck around in both scalp and blood, and this persistence may partly explain why relapse happens after treatment is stopped.

Preparation of the library involved the immunoSEQ multiplex PCR assay. For TCR sequencing, RNA was extracted from every sample and reverse transcribed into cDNA to serve as template. First-strand cDNA was synthesized with SuperScript III using a 2:1 mix of oligo-dT and random hexamers. A synthetic immune receptor repertoire was used to assess amplification bias, and residual bias was removed computationally. The source study handled its data this way. After raw reads were preprocessed to remove errors, the CDR3 was defined following IMGT conventions as running from the conserved cysteine to phenylalanine. Clonality was calculated as 1 minus Shannon entropy normalized by log2 of the number of productive unique TCRs. CD4 or CD8 identity of scalp clones was inferred by cross-referencing scalp TCRbeta sequences with sorted blood CD4 and CD8 repertoires. TCRdb retrieved this table from immuneACCESS and kept in-frame rearrangements only. Not all clones are present; in checked studies, unresolved V genes account for under half, and no reason is known for the remainder. That table furnishes V, J and clone size, whereas the DNA furnished D and trimming. Here the sample has over 200,000 clones; around 65% occur a single time. The top ten hold around 3.9% of the sample.

Comment on this clone: There is no known antigen for this receptor. No base-level quality is on record; no much larger clone is a single base apart.

Trimming takes 3 bases off V and 4 bases off J; junction bases not matched to a gene: 8. The germline V gene provides CDR1 LGHNA and CDR2 YNFKEQ. The CDR3 sequence holds 15 residues, the cysteine and phenylalanine included. Only the CDR3 region is kept as DNA, spanning 45 bases read in frame from base 1. Here the sequenced sample was CD4+ T cells sorted from blood, taken at week 4, from a patient treated with tofacitinib. This receptor was obtained from a human donor with alopecia areata. The receptor chain draws on TRBV4-2 and TRBJ2-5; 7 central nucleotides agree with TRBD2. The nucleotides are TGTGCCAGCAGCCATTCTGCCGGGACTACAGAGACCCAGTACTTC. The translation is CASSHSAGTTETQYF.